This T cell receptor beta chain was sequenced for a study of OX40 agonist ivuxolimab in advanced cancers. Per germline, CDR1 LNHDA and CDR2 SQIVND (reference sequence). Unmatched junction bases numbered 6, after V lost 4 bases and J lost 3 bases. CDR3 length: 16 amino acids. Comment on this clone: A much larger clonotype is one base distant, so this may be a read error.

Measured with immunoSEQ multiplex PCR; TCRdb has only the in-frame clones, and not every one. Of about 64,000 clones in the sample, 70% to 90% are singletons; the top ten hold about 9.4%. The V and J genes are TRBV19 and TRBJ2-3; 11 bases align to TRBD2. The source of this sequence is an adult with an advanced solid tumor such as melanoma, head and neck, liver or kidney cancer. Source: CD4+ or CD8+ T cells sorted from blood, taken in a trial of the OX40 agonist ivuxolimab. This CDR3 reads CASSRGLAEATDTQYF. The CDR3 DNA sequence: TGTGCCAGTAGTAGGGGACTAGCGGAAGCGACAGATACGCAGTATTTT.